This is a list of T cell receptor beta chains from one sample in a study of CD8+ T cells in alopecia areata. Here immunoSEQ multiplex PCR was the method, and the copy in TCRdb shows in-frame clones only, minus some. The sample contains around 100,000 clones, 45% to 60% of which appear only once. Sequencing used CD4+ T cells sorted from blood. Source of these receptors: a human donor in good health. Both conserved end residues are part of each CDR3. The order of the fields is D gene, CDR3 length, V gene, clone size, J gene, CDR3 protein, CDR3 DNA. The D gene is left open where the match is weak. Clone size is not always given. Where it is, it says once, few, many or a class for expanded clones.

NA	14	TRBV29-1	few	TRBJ1-1	CSVLGAQGNTEAFF	TGCAGCGTCCTCGGAGCGCAAGGAAACACTGAAGCTTTCTTT
NA	12	TRBV29-1	NA	TRBJ2-3	CSVEGAGDTQYF	TGCAGCGTTGAAGGTGCCGGAGATACGCAGTATTTT
NA	14	TRBV30	NA	TRBJ2-7	CAWRRADYSYEQYF	TGTGCCTGGAGGCGGGCCGACTACTCCTACGAGCAGTACTTC
NA	14	TRBV28	NA	TRBJ2-7	CASSLPFRTGEQYF	TGTGCCAGCAGTTTGCCATTCCGGACGGGCGAGCAGTACTTC
TRBD2	15	TRBV6-1	few	TRBJ2-3	CASSEAAGLADTQYF	TGTGCCAGCAGTGAAGCGGCGGGACTAGCGGATACGCAGTATTTT
NA	13	TRBV6-6	NA	TRBJ2-7	CASSWGSSYEQYF	TGTGCCAGCAGTTGGGGGAGCTCCTACGAGCAGTACTTC
TRBD1	17	TRBV5-1	NA	TRBJ2-1	CASSLLSTTGDYNEQFF	TGCGCCAGCAGCTTGCTGAGTACGACAGGGGATTACAATGAGCAGTTCTTC
NA	13	TRBV28	NA	TRBJ2-2	CASSPQNTGELFF	TGTGCCAGCAGCCCACAGAACACCGGGGAGCTGTTTTTT
NA	15	TRBV5-1	once	TRBJ2-5	CASSLEDRKQETQYF	TGCGCCAGCAGCTTGGAAGACAGGAAACAAGAGACCCAGTACTTC
NA	14	TRBV7-9	few	TRBJ2-5	CASSLAGFNPAQYF	TGTGCCAGCAGCTTAGCGGGCTTCAATCCAGCCCAGTACTTC
NA	15	TRBV4-3	NA	TRBJ2-3	CASSQEGQPTDTQYF	TGCGCCAGCAGCCAGGAGGGACAGCCGACAGATACGCAGTATTTT
NA	12	TRBV29-1	few	TRBJ2-5	CSVDGVSETQYF	TGCAGCGTTGATGGGGTTTCAGAGACCCAGTACTTC
TRBD1	15	TRBV6-5	NA	TRBJ1-4	CASSYSTGGGEKLFF	TGTGCCAGCAGTTACTCGACAGGGGGCGGTGAAAAACTGTTTTTT
TRBD1	12	TRBV7-9	NA	TRBJ1-1	CALDRLNTEAFF	TGTGCCTTGGACAGGCTGAACACTGAAGCTTTCTTT
TRBD1	17	TRBV5-1	once	TRBJ2-3	CASSLAGTGGLTDTQYF	TGCGCCAGCAGCTTGGCAGGGACAGGGGGCCTCACAGATACGCAGTATTTT
NA	13	TRBV29-1	few	TRBJ1-1	CSTRNPWNTEAFF	TGCAGCACTCGAAACCCCTGGAACACTGAAGCTTTCTTT
NA	14	TRBV29-1	few	TRBJ2-3	CSGGTGTSTDTQYF	TGCAGCGGCGGAACCGGGACTAGCACAGATACGCAGTATTTT
TRBD2	14	TRBV29-1	NA	TRBJ2-1	CSAGGGKGNNEQFF	TGCAGCGCCGGGGGAGGGAAAGGCAACAATGAGCAGTTCTTC
NA	12	TRBV2	NA	TRBJ1-2	CASSSLNYGYTF	TGTGCCAGCAGTTCCCTTAACTATGGCTACACCTTC
TRBD1	15	TRBV25-1	NA	TRBJ1-1	CASSDNTGGNTEAFF	TGTGCCAGCAGTGATAATACAGGGGGGAACACTGAAGCTTTCTTT
TRBD1	16	TRBV7-6	NA	TRBJ1-1	CASSRSTGMMNTEAFF	TGTGCCAGCAGCCGCTCGACAGGGATGATGAACACTGAAGCTTTCTTT
TRBD2	17	TRBV9	NA	TRBJ2-7	CASSVGSRVAGIYEQYF	TGTGCCAGCAGCGTAGGTAGTCGGGTAGCGGGGATCTACGAGCAGTACTTC
NA	14	TRBV5-6	NA	TRBJ2-4	CASSLLAPKNIQYF	TGTGCCAGCAGCTTGCTAGCTCCCAAAAACATTCAGTACTTC
NA	15	TRBV6-5	NA	TRBJ1-5	CASSYGGGSNQPQHF	TGTGCCAGCAGTTACGGAGGGGGGAGCAATCAGCCCCAGCATTTT
NA	17	TRBV4-3	NA	TRBJ2-5	CASSPGGALSAGETQYF	TGCGCCAGCAGCCCTGGGGGGGCCCTCAGTGCAGGAGAGACCCAGTACTTC
NA	13	TRBV30	NA	TRBJ2-5	CAWSVLYQETQYF	TGTGCCTGGAGTGTACTTTACCAAGAGACCCAGTACTTC
TRBD1	13	TRBV29-1	few	TRBJ1-2	CSSDPGQGKDYTF	TGCAGCTCTGATCCGGGACAGGGGAAAGACTACACCTTC
TRBD1	14	TRBV30	NA	TRBJ2-2	CAWGRTGHTGELFF	TGTGCCTGGGGAAGGACAGGGCACACCGGGGAGCTGTTTTTT
NA	13	TRBV30	NA	TRBJ1-2	CAWSAQGFYGYTF	TGTGCCTGGAGTGCACAGGGTTTCTATGGCTACACCTTC
TRBD2	16	TRBV5-6	NA	TRBJ2-1	CASSFTTLAAYNEQFF	TGTGCCAGCAGCTTTACCACACTAGCGGCCTACAATGAGCAGTTCTTC
NA	13	TRBV29-1	NA	TRBJ2-5	CSVRGRAWETQYF	TGCAGCGTTCGGGGCAGGGCATGGGAGACCCAGTACTTC
NA	13	TRBV5-1	NA	TRBJ1-1	CASSLGSNTEAFF	TGCGCCAGCAGCTTGGGTTCTAACACTGAAGCTTTCTTT
NA	14	TRBV25-1	few	TRBJ1-4	CASSGQATNEKLFF	TGTGCCAGCAGTGGACAGGCGACTAATGAAAAACTGTTTTTT
TRBD1	17	TRBV7-2	few	TRBJ2-4	CASSLGQGALGKNIQYF	TGTGCCAGCAGCTTAGGACAGGGGGCGCTGGGCAAAAACATTCAGTACTTC
NA	15	TRBV7-6	once	TRBJ2-5	CASSFSAVVGETQYF	TGTGCCAGCAGCTTTTCGGCTGTGGTGGGAGAGACCCAGTACTTC
NA	14	TRBV28	NA	TRBJ1-6	CASSSQGRGSPLHF	TGTGCCAGCAGTTCGCAGGGCCGAGGGTCACCCCTCCACTTT
NA	12	TRBV29-1	few	TRBJ1-2	CSVDGGGRGYTF	TGCAGCGTTGATGGCGGGGGCCGTGGCTACACCTTC
TRBD1	16	TRBV19	once	TRBJ1-6	CASSTPRQGYNSPLHF	TGTGCCAGTAGTACCCCACGACAGGGGTATAATTCACCCCTCCACTTT
NA	15	TRBV4-3	NA	TRBJ2-5	CASSQERRGRETQYF	TGCGCCAGCAGCCAAGAGAGGCGGGGACGGGAGACCCAGTACTTC
NA	15	TRBV4-3	few	TRBJ1-5	CASSQDYRGNQPQHF	TGCGCCAGCAGCCAAGATTATAGAGGGAATCAGCCCCAGCATTTT
NA	16	TRBV27	NA	TRBJ2-2	CASSQTGTAGTGELFF	TGTGCCAGCAGTCAAACCGGGACGGCAGGCACCGGGGAGCTGTTTTTT
TRBD2	16	TRBV7-9	once	TRBJ2-3	CASSHTSGGRTDTQYF	TGTGCCAGCAGCCACACTAGCGGGGGGCGCACAGATACGCAGTATTTT
NA	13	TRBV27	NA	TRBJ2-3	CASRALSTDTQYF	TGTGCCAGCAGGGCCCTGAGCACAGATACGCAGTATTTT
NA	13	TRBV30	NA	TRBJ2-5	CAWRVGAQETQYF	TGTGCCTGGAGGGTGGGGGCACAAGAGACCCAGTACTTC
NA	13	TRBV10-2	NA	TRBJ2-7	CASRSRNLYEQYF	TGCGCCAGCAGGTCGCGGAACCTCTACGAGCAGTACTTC
NA	13	TRBV10-3	NA	TRBJ2-5	CAISDGASETQYF	TGTGCCATCAGTGACGGCGCGTCTGAGACCCAGTACTTC